This T cell receptor beta chain was captured by sequencing in a study of CD8 T cells in ankylosing spondylitis. Study-wide results and limits: The study identified a TCR beta motif of fewer than 10 highly homologous variants that appeared characteristic of ankylosing spondylitis blood. Peripheral blood samples showed relatively rare disease-linked clones, and these clones were CD8+.

TCRdb redid the calling of the 5' RACE reads with MiXCR, one entry per CDR3 protein. The sample holds 330,000 or so distinct CDR3 sequences; roughly 8% are singletons and the top ten take approximately 15%. Comment on this clonotype: The antigen remains unidentified.

The CDR3 runs to 16 residues. In germline, CDR1 is LGHDT, CDR2 YNNKEL (reference sequence). With 4 bases clipped from V and 4 bases from J, the junction kept 8 bases outside the gene matches. The receptor's source is a male donor with ankylosing spondylitis. The gene calls are TRBV3-1 and TRBJ2-5, with 11 positions matching TRBD2. Sequenced sample: blood, either unsorted or a sorted T cell fraction (not recorded which). The CDR3 bases are TGTGCCAGCAGCCGTTTTAGCGGGAGGGCCGTAGAGACCCAGTACTTC. This translates into CASSRFSGRAVETQYF.